The 22 T cell receptor beta chains in this list originate from one sample, sequenced in a study of cytomegalovirus exposure and HLA in healthy donors. 60 Vbeta and 13 Jbeta primers were used in PCR. The repertoire was sequenced with immunoSEQ multiplex PCR; TCRdb's copy has only in-frame clones and lacks some. The table shows 100,000 to 130,000 clones, with around four fifths occurring only once. Sequences were obtained from PBMCs. The receptors derive from a man aged 25-40 years in good health and CMV-seronegative.

This clone has more than one count but fewer than ten. The rearrangement joins TRBV5-6 to TRBJ2-6, with 7 bases aligning to TRBD1. CDR1 is SGHDT and CDR2 is YYEEEE in the germline V gene. Unmatched junction bases numbered 11, after V lost 3 bases and J lost 2 bases. The CDR3 length is 18 residues. CDR3 region: CASSSTNRGGAGANVLTF. DNA of the CDR3: TGTGCCAGCAGCTCTACTAACAGGGGCGGAGCTGGGGCCAACGTCCTGACTTTC.

This clone was seen a single time. The rearrangement joins TRBV30 to TRBJ2-1; D might be TRBD2 (5 bases). This CDR3 contains 13 residues. Trimming shortened V by 0 bases and J by 5 bases, and 8 bases separated the two germline ends. Germline-derived CDR1 and CDR2 are GTSNPN and SVGIG (reference sequence). The CDR3 DNA follows: TGTGCCTGGAGTGTACACGGGGACAATGAGCAGTTCTTC. It yields the protein CAWSVHGDNEQFF.

The chain carries TRBV30 and TRBJ1-2, with a tentative D call TRBD1 (6 bases). The V end was cut by 0 bases, the J end by 4 bases, with 12 bases between. The germline V gene encodes CDR1 GTSNPN and CDR2 SVGIG (reference sequence). The CDR3 extends over 14 amino acids. CDR3 in amino acids: CAWSVQQGAYGYTF. CDR3 bases: TGTGCCTGGAGTGTACAACAGGGAGCCTATGGCTACACCTTC.

This clone was detected only a few times. V and J are TRBV14 and TRBJ2-1; possibly TRBD2 for D (7 bases). Germline-derived CDR1 and CDR2 are SGHDN and FVKESK. The CDR3 is made up of 16 amino acids. V was clipped by 1 base and J by 2 bases, with 12 bases between them. CDR3 sequence: CASSQGRGGAYNEQFF. CDR3 nucleotide sequence: TGTGCCAGCAGCCAAGGTAGGGGGGGCGCCTACAATGAGCAGTTCTTC.

The rearrangement joins TRBV5-6 to TRBJ2-7, with D perhaps TRBD1 (6 bases). Per germline, CDR1 SGHDT and CDR2 YYEEEE. Trimming left V 4 bases short and J 3 bases short, with 17 bases between. This CDR3 contains 15 residues. The CDR3 is CASSPPDRRYYEQYF. CDR3 DNA: TGTGCCAGCAGCCCCCCCGACAGGCGATACTACGAGCAGTACTTC.

This clone was picked up many times. This chain joins TRBV6-6 and TRBJ2-5; 7 nucleotides align to TRBD2. There are 14 residues in the CDR3. Trimming at V came to 7 bases and at J to 1 base, leaving 6 bases not matched to a gene. Germline V gene data show CDR1 as MNHNY and CDR2 as SVGAGI (reference sequence). The DNA of the CDR3 is TGTGCCAGCAACCCAGCGGGAATCCAAGAGACCCAGTACTTC. Its protein product is CASNPAGIQETQYF.

This clone was observed a handful of times. The chain is built from TRBV28 and TRBJ1-2; TRBD1 matches at 7 bases. The CDR3 spans 14 residues. The junction had 10 bases not matched to a gene; V was cut back by 4 bases and J by 8 bases. Germline V gene data show CDR1 as MDHEN and CDR2 as SYDVKM. In DNA form, the CDR3 reads TGTGCCAGCAGTTCCCCGACAGGGACCTACGGCTACACCTTC. This encodes CASSSPTGTYGYTF.

This chain links TRBV28 with TRBJ2-1, with TRBD2 identical over 8 bases. Trimming at V came to 10 bases and at J to 0 bases, leaving 8 bases not matched to a gene. Per germline, CDR1 MDHEN and CDR2 SYDVKM. The CDR3 runs to 15 residues. CDR3 sequence (DNA): TGTGCCATTAGAGCGGGAGTTAGCTCCTACAATGAGCAGTTCTTC. Its protein is CAIRAGVSSYNEQFF. The whole variable domain, remainder taken from reference TRBV28 and TRBJ2-1, is DVKVTQSSRYLVKRTGEKVFLECVQDMDHENMFWYRQDPGLGLRLIYFSYDVKMKEKGDIPEGYSVSREKKERFSLILESASTNQTSMYLCAIRAGVSSYNEQFFGPGTRLTVL.

This clone was detected a few times. The CDR3, as DNA: TGTGCCAGCACCACGCAGGGCGATGAGACCCAGTACTTC. Its translation is CASTTQGDETQYF. The chain employs TRBV13 and TRBJ2-5; weak D call: TRBD1 (5 bases). Germline V lookup: CDR1 PRHDT, CDR2 FYEKMQ (reference sequence). CDR3 length: 13 amino acids. V dropped 7 bases and J dropped 5 bases, with 14 bases sitting between them.

The chain combines TRBV7-3 with TRBJ2-7; D not certain. This CDR3 has 16 amino acids. CDR1 SGHTA and CDR2 FQGTGA come from the germline V gene. Trimming took 1 base from V and 0 from J, leaving 13 bases between them. CDR3 protein: CASSLNPTVSSYEQYF. The CDR3, as DNA: TGTGCCAGCAGCTTAAACCCCACAGTTAGCTCCTACGAGCAGTACTTC.

This chain joins TRBV7-3 and TRBJ1-3, with a tentative D call TRBD1 (6 bases). This CDR3 contains 15 residues. The V and J ends lost 9 bases and 3 bases respectively, with 18 bases between them. The V gene's germline CDR1 is SGHTA and CDR2 FQGTGA. CDR3 protein: CARLGPDRDGNTIYF. The CDR3 nucleotides read TGTGCCAGACTGGGGCCGGACAGAGATGGAAACACCATATATTTT.

The rearrangement uses TRBV5-4 and TRBJ2-5; D unresolved. Trimming pared 2 bases from V and 5 bases from J, leaving 7 bases between. The germline V gene has CDR1 SGHNT and CDR2 YYREEE (reference sequence). The CDR3 extends over 12 amino acids. CDR3 region: CASSLSMETQYF. As DNA, the CDR3 is TGTGCCAGCAGCTTAAGCATGGAGACCCAGTACTTC.

The chain couples TRBV6-6 to TRBJ1-1; TRBD1 matches at 9 bases. The length of the CDR3 is 16 residues. Germline trimming cut 5 bases from V and 1 base from J; bases unmatched to any gene: 8. The V gene's germline CDR1 is MNHNY and CDR2 SVGAGI (reference sequence). CDR3 protein: CASSLFGQGSNTEAFF. The CDR3 coding sequence is TGTGCCAGCAGTCTTTTCGGACAGGGGTCGAACACTGAAGCTTTCTTT.

The genes are TRBV6-6 and TRBJ2-3; unclear D gene. CDR3 size: 13 residues. CDR1 and CDR2 (germline): MNHNY, SVGAGI (reference sequence). Trimming cost V 7 bases and J 2 bases, with 10 bases left between them. Written as DNA, the CDR3 is TGTGCCAGCAATACGGGTCCCACAGATACGCAGTATTTT. Translated, it gives CASNTGPTDTQYF.

This clone has just a few counts. The rearrangement links TRBV5-4 to TRBJ2-3; 13 nucleotides agree with TRBD2. Germline CDR1 and CDR2: SGHNT and YYREEE (reference sequence). This CDR3 contains 16 residues. V was clipped by 2 bases and J by 6 bases; unmatched bases: 6. CDR3 in amino acids: CASSLRLAGGHDTQYF. The CDR3 bases are TGTGCCAGCAGCTTAAGACTAGCGGGAGGTCACGATACGCAGTATTTT. The whole variable domain, remainder taken from reference TRBV5-4 and TRBJ2-3, is ETGVTQSPTHLIKTRGQQVTLRCSSQSGHNTVSWYQQALGQGPQFIFQYYREEENGRGNFPPRFSGLQFPNYSSELNVNALELDDSALYLCASSLRLAGGHDTQYFGPGTRLTVL.

The V gene is TRBV9, the J gene TRBJ1-3; D may be TRBD1 (6 bases). Germline-derived CDR1 and CDR2 are SGDLS and YYNGEE. V shed 3 bases and J shed 0 bases, with 13 bases lying between them. The CDR3 runs 16 residues. This CDR3 reads CASSEKTGNSGNTIYF. CDR3 DNA sequence: TGTGCCAGCAGCGAAAAAACAGGGAACTCTGGAAACACCATATATTTT.

In its sample, this clone was seen once. As DNA, the CDR3 is TGTGCCAGCAGCTTAGAGAGGGGGACTACCCAAAACTACAATGAGCAGTTCTTC. As protein: CASSLERGTTQNYNEQFF. This sequence joins TRBV11-2 and TRBJ2-1; the D gene is possibly TRBD2 (7 bases). The length of the CDR3 is 18 residues. The ends were cut back, 0 bases at V and 3 bases at J, with 18 bases in the middle. Germline CDR1 SGHAT, CDR2 FQNNGV. Variable domain in full (rest from reference TRBV11-2 and TRBJ2-1): EAGVAQSPRYKIIEKRQSVAFWCNPISGHATLYWYQQILGQGPKLLIQFQNNGVVDDSQLPKDRFSAERLKGVDSTLKIQPAKLEDSAVYLCASSLERGTTQNYNEQFFGPGTRLTVL.

V usage is TRBV14 and J usage is TRBJ1-2, with D perhaps TRBD1 (6 bases). The length of the CDR3 is 15 residues. Trimming took off 4 bases at V and 1 base at J, with 13 bases between the two ends. Germline values: CDR1 SGHDN, CDR2 FVKESK. The CDR3: CASSPLTGVNYGYTF. The CDR3 bases are TGTGCCAGCAGCCCTTTGACAGGCGTTAACTATGGCTACACCTTC.

This chain connects TRBV4-1 to TRBJ2-2, with TRBD1 matching over 9 bases. After removal of 5 bases from V and 4 bases from J, the junction contained 8 bases not matched to a gene. CDR1 and CDR2 from the germline V gene are MGHRA and YSYEKL. This CDR3 has 16 residues. CDR3 in amino acids: CASSYQTGGSTGELFF. The CDR3 nucleotides are TGCGCCAGCAGCTATCAGACAGGGGGTAGCACCGGGGAGCTGTTTTTT.

The sample holds one count of this clone. At one end the junction does not follow the germline gene, possibly because of a read error. The V gene is TRBV11-1, the J gene TRBJ2-1, with 7 nucleotides matching TRBD2. The CDR3 contains 14 residues. Germline V gene sequence: CDR1 SGHAT, CDR2 FQDESV (reference sequence). CDR3 sequence reads: CASTLGLDYNEQFF. The CDR3 nucleotides read TGTGCCAGCACCTTAGGACTAGACTACAATGAGCAGTTCTTC.

The chain joins TRBV6-5 to TRBJ1-2; D is possibly TRBD1 (6 bases). CDR1 is MNHEY, CDR2 SVGAGI, per germline. The CDR3 length is 15 residues. V was clipped by 6 bases and J by 5 bases, with 19 bases between them. For the CDR3, the DNA is TGTGCCAGCAGGCCCGGGGGGGCGGGTGGGTATGGCTACACCTTC. Protein sequence: CASRPGGAGGYGYTF.

On this clone itself: Other DNA sequences of this sample code for an identical CDR3. The chain joins TRBV7-9 to TRBJ2-5, with TRBD2 matching 12 bases. This CDR3 is built from 15 residues. V lost 1 base to trimming and J lost 4 bases; unmatched junction nucleotides: 1. Germline V gene sequence: CDR1 SEHNR, CDR2 FQNEAQ (reference sequence). The CDR3 coding sequence is TGTGCCAGCAGCTTAGTACTAGCGGGAGGAGAGACCCAGTACTTC. Amino acid sequence: CASSLVLAGGETQYF. The variable domain in full, with the rest retrieved from reference TRBV7-9 and TRBJ2-5, is DTGVSQNPRHKITKRGQNVTFRCDPISEHNRLYWYRQTLGQGPEFLTYFQNEAQLEKSRLLSDRFSAERPKGSFSTLEIQRTEQGDSAMYLCASSLVLAGGETQYFGPGTRLLVL.